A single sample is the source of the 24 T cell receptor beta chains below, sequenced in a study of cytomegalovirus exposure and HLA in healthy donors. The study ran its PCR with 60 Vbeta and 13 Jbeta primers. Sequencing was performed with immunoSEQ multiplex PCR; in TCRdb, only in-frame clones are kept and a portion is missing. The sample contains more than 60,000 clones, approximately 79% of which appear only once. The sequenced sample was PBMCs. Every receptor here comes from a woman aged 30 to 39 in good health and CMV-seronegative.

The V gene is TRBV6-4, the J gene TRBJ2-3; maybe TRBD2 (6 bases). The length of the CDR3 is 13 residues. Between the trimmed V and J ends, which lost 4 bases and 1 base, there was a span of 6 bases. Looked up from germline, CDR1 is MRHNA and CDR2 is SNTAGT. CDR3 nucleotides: TGTGCCAGCAGTGTAGCGGGCACAGATACGCAGTATTTT. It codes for CASSVAGTDTQYF.

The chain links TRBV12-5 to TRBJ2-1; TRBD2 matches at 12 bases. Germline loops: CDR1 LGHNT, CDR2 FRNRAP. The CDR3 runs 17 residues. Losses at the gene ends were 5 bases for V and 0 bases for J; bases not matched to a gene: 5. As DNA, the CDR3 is TGTGCTAGTGGTACCCTAGCGGGAGGGGTCTCCTACAATGAGCAGTTCTTC. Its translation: CASGTLAGGVSYNEQFF.

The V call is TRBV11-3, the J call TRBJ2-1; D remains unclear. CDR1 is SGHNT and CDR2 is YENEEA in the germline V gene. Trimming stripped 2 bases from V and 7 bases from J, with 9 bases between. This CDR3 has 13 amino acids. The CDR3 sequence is CASSLKERNEQFF. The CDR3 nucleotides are TGTGCCAGCAGCTTAAAGGAGAGAAATGAGCAGTTCTTC. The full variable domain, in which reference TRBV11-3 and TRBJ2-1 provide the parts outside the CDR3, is EAGVVQSPRYKIIEKKQPVAFWCNPISGHNTLYWYLQNLGQGPELLIRYENEEAVDDSQLPKDRFSAERLKGVDSTLKIQPAELGDSAVYLCASSLKERNEQFFGPGTRLTVL.

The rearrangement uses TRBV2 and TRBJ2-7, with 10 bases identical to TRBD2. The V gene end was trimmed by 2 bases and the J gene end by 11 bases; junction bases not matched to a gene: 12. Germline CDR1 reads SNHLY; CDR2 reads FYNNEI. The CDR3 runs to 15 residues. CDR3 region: CASSEPRERGGPEYF. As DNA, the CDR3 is TGTGCCAGCAGTGAACCTAGGGAGCGGGGGGGCCCTGAGTACTTC.

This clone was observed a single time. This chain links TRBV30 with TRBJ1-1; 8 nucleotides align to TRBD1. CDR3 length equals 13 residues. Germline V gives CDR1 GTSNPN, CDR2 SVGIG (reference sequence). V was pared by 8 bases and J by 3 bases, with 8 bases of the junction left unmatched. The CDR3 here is CARNGQGHTEAFF. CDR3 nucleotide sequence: TGTGCCCGGAACGGACAGGGCCACACTGAAGCTTTCTTT.

CDR3 in DNA: TGTGCCAGCAGCCCCCGGGAGGCCGGGAGCACTGAAGCTTTCTTT. It encodes CASSPREAGSTEAFF. The chain is built from TRBV7-9 and TRBJ1-1; D gene unclear. Trimming pared 5 bases from V and 4 bases from J, leaving 17 bases between. The CDR3 is 15 residues long. In germline, CDR1 is SEHNR, CDR2 FQNEAQ (reference sequence).

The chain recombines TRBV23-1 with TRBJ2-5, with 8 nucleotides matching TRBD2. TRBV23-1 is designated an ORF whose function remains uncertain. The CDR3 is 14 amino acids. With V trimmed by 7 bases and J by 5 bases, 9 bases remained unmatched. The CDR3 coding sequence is TGCGCCAGCACCCAGCGGGGGCCGGGGGAGACCCAGTACTTC. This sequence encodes CASTQRGPGETQYF.

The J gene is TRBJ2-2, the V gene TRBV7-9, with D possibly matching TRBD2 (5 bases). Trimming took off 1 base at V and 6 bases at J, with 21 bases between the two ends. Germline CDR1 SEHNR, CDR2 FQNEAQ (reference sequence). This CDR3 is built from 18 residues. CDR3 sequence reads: CASSLGNDAEAFPGELFF. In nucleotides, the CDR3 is TGTGCCAGCAGCTTAGGGAATGATGCGGAGGCGTTCCCCGGGGAGCTGTTTTTT.

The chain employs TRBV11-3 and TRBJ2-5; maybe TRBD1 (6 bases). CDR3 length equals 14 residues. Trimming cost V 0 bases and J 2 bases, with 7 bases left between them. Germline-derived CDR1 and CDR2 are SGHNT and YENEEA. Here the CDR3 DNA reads TGTGCCAGCAGCTTAGATGGACAGCAAGAGACCCAGTACTTC. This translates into CASSLDGQQETQYF.

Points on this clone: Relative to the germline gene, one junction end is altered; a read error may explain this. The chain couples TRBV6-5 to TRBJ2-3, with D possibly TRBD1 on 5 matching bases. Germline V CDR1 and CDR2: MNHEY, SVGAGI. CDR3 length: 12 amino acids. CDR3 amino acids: CASGQSTDAQYF. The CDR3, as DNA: TGTGCCAGCGGACAAAGCACAGATGCGCAGTATTTT.

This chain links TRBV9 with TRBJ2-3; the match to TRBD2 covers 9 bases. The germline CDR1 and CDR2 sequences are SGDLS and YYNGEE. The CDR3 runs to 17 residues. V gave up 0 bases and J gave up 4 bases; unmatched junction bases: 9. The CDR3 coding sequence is TGTGCCAGCAGCGTAGAGGCGGGGGGGCTCGTCCCAGATACGCAGTATTTT. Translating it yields CASSVEAGGLVPDTQYF.

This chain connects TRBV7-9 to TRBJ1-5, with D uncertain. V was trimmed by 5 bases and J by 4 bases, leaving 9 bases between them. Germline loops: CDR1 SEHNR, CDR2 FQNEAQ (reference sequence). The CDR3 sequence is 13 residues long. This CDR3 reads CASSLTENQPQHF. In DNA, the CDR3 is TGTGCCAGCAGCCTTACAGAGAATCAGCCCCAGCATTTT.

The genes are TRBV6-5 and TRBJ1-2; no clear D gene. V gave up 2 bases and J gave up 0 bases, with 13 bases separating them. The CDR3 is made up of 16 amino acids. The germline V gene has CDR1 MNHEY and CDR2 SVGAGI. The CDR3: CASSYRRVGANYGYTF. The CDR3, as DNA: TGTGCCAGCAGTTACAGGAGGGTGGGAGCTAACTATGGCTACACCTTC.

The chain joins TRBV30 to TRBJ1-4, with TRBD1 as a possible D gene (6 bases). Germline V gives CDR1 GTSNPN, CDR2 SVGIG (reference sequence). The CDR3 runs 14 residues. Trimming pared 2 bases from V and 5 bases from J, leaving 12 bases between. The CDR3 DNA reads TGTGCCTGGAGTCTGGACAGCGCGAATGAAAAACTGTTTTTT. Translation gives CAWSLDSANEKLFF.

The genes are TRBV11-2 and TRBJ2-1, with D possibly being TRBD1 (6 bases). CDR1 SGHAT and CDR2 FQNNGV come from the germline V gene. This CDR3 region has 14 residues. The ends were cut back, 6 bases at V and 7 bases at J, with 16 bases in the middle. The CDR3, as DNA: TGTGCCAGCAGTTCATTTGGGGGCTATAATGAGCAGTTCTTC. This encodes CASSSFGGYNEQFF.

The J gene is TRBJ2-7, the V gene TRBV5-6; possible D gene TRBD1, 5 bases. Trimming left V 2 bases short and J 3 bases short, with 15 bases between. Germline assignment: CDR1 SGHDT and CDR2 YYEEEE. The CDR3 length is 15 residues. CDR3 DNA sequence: TGTGCCAGCAGCTTTGGGGCCGATATGGACTACGAGCAGTACTTC. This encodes CASSFGADMDYEQYF.

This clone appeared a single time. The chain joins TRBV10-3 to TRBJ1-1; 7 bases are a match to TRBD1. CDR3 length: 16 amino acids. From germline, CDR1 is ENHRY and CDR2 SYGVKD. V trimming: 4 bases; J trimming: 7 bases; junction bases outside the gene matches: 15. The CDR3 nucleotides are TGTGCCATCAGTGCCGCCGCCTTAATCCAGGGGGATGAAGCTTTCTTT. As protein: CAISAAALIQGDEAFF.

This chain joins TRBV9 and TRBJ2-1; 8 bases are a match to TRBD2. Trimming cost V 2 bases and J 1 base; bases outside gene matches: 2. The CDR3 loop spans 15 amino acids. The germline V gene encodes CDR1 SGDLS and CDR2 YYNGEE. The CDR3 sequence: CASSVSGGSYNEQFF. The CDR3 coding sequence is TGTGCCAGCAGCGTCTCGGGGGGGTCCTACAATGAGCAGTTCTTC.

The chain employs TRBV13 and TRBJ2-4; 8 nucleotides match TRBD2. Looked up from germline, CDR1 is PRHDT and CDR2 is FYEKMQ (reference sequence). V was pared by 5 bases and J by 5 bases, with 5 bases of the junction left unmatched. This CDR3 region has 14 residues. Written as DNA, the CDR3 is TGTGCCAGCAGCGCCCGGACTAGCCAAAACATTCAGTACTTC. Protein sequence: CASSARTSQNIQYF.

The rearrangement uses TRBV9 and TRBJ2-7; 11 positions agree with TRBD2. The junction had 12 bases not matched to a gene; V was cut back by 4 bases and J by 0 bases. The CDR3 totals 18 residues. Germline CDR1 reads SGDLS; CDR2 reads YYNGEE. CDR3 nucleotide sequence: TGTGCCAGCAGCCCGGGTACTAGCGGGGGCCCCAGCTCCTACGAGCAGTACTTC. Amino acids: CASSPGTSGGPSSYEQYF.

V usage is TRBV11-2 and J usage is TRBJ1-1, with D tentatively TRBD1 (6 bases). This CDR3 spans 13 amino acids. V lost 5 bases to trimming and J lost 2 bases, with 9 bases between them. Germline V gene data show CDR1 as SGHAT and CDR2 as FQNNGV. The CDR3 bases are TGTGCCAGCAGCACAGGGATTAACACTGAAGCTTTCTTT. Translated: CASSTGINTEAFF.

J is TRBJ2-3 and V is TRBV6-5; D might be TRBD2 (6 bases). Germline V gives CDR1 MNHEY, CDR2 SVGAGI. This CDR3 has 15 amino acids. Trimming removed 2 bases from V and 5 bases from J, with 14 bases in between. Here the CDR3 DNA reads TGTGCCAGCAGTTACCGTGGGACCGGGGGAGATACGCAGTATTTT. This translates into CASSYRGTGGDTQYF.

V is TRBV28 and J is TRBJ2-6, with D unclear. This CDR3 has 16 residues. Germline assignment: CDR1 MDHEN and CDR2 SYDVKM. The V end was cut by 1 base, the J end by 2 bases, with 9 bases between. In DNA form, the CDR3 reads TGTGCCAGCAGTTTATCCCGGAGACCTGGGGCCAACGTCCTGACTTTC. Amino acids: CASSLSRRPGANVLTF.

The CDR3 sequence is CASSLDRQFIDEQFF. The DNA for the CDR3 is TGTGCCAGCAGCTTAGATCGTCAGTTTATCGATGAGCAGTTCTTC. The chain employs TRBV11-2 and TRBJ2-1; D gene unclear. The CDR3 is 15 amino acids. From germline, CDR1 is SGHAT and CDR2 FQNNGV. The ends were cut back, 0 bases at V and 8 bases at J, with 14 bases in the middle.